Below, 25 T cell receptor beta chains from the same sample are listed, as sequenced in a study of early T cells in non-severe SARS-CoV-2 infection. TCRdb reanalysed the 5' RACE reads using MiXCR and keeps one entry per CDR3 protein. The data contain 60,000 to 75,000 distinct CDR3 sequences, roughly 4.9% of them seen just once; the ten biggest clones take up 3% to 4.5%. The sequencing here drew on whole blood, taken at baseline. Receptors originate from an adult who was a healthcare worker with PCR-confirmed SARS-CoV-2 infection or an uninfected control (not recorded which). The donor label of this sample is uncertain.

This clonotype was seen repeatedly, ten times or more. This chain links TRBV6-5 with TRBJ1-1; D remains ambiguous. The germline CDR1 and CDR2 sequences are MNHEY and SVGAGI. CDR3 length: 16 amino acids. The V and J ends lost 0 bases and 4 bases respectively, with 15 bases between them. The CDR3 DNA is TGTGCCAGCAGTTACTCCTTCTCGTCTCCGACCACTGAAGCTTTCTTT. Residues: CASSYSFSSPTTEAFF.

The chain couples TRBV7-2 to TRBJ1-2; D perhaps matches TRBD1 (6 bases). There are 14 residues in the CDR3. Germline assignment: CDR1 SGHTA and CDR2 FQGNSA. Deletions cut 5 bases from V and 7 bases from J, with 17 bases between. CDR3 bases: TGTGCCAGCAGCCGCCAGGGGTATTCGACTGGCTACACCTTC. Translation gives CASSRQGYSTGYTF. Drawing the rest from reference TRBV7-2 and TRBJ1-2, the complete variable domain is GAGVSQSPSNKVTEKGKDVELRCDPISGHTALYWYRQSLGQGLEFLIYFQGNSAPDKSGLPSDRFSAERTGGSVSTLTIQRTQQEDSAVYLCASSRQGYSTGYTFGSGTRLTVV.

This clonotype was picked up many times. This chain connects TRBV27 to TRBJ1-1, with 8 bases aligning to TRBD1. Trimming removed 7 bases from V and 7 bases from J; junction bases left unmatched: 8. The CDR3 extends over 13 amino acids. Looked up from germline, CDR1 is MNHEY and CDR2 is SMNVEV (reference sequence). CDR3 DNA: TGTGCCAGCATTGACAGGGGTGTCAGTGAAGCTTTCTTT. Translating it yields CASIDRGVSEAFF.

This chain's CDR3 is CASSEGRGSSYNEQFF. The CDR3 region has the DNA TGTGCCAGCAGTGAAGGGCGGGGGAGCTCCTACAATGAGCAGTTCTTC. V gene TRBV2 combines with J gene TRBJ2-1, with 7 bases identical to TRBD2. Germline CDR1 SNHLY, CDR2 FYNNEI. The CDR3 has 16 residues. V gave up 1 base and J gave up 0 bases; unmatched junction bases: 3.

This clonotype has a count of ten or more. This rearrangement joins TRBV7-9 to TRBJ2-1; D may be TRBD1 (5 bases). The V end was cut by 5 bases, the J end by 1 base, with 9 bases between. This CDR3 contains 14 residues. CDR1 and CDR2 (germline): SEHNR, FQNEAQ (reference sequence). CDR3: CASSVTGSYNEQFF. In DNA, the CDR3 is TGTGCCAGCAGCGTAACAGGATCCTACAATGAGCAGTTCTTC.

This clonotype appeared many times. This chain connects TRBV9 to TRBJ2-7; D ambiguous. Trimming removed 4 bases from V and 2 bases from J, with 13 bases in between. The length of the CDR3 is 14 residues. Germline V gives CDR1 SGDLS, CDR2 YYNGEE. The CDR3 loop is CASSPPLVPYEQYF. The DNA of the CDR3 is TGTGCCAGCAGCCCCCCCTTAGTCCCCTACGAGCAGTACTTC.

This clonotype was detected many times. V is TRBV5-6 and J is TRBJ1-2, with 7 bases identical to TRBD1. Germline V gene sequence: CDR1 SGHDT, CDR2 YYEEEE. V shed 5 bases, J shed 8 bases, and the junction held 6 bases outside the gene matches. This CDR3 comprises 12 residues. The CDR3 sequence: CASSRDRGGYTF. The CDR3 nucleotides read TGTGCCAGCAGTCGGGACAGAGGCGGCTACACCTTC. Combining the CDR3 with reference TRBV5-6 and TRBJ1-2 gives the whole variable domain DAGVTQSPTHLIKTRGQQVTLRCSPKSGHDTVSWYQQALGQGPQFIFQYYEEEERQRGNFPDRFSGHQFPNYSSELNVNALLLGDSALYLCASSRDRGGYTFGSGTRLTVV.

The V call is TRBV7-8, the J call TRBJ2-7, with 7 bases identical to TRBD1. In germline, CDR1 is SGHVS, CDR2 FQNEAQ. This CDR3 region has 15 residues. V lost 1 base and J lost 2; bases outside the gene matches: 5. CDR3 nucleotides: TGTGCCAGCAGCTTAGAAGGGGGCAGGGCCTACGAGCAGTACTTC. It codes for CASSLEGGRAYEQYF. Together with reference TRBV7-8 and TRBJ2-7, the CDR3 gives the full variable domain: GAGVSQSPRYKVAKRGQDVALRCDPISGHVSLFWYQQALGQGPEFLTYFQNEAQLDKSGLPSDRFFAERPEGSVSTLKIQRTQQEDSAVYLCASSLEGGRAYEQYFGPGTRLTVT.

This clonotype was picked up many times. This CDR3 reads CASRPRTGAKAFF. DNA of the CDR3: TGTGCCAGCAGACCACGGACGGGGGCTAAAGCTTTCTTT. This chain connects TRBV12-3 or TRBV12-4 to TRBJ1-1; possible D gene TRBD1, 6 bases. V was shortened by 6 bases and J by 9 bases, with 17 bases between the two germline ends. This CDR3 has 13 residues.

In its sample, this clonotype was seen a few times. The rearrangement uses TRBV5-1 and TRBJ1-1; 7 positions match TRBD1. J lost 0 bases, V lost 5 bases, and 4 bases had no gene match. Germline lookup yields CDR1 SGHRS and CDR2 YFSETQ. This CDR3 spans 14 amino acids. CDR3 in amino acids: CASRQGTLNTEAFF. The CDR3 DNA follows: TGCGCCAGCAGACAGGGGACGTTGAACACTGAAGCTTTCTTT.

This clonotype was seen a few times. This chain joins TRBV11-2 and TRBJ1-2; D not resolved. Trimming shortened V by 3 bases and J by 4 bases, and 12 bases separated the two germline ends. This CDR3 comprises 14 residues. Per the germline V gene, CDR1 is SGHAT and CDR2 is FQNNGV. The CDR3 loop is CASSFGRRLYGYTF. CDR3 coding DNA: TGTGCCAGCAGCTTCGGACGGCGCCTCTATGGCTACACCTTC.

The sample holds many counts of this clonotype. The CDR3: CASETLWTTSTDTQYF. The DNA for the CDR3 is TGTGCCAGCGAAACGCTCTGGACAACTAGCACAGATACGCAGTATTTT. V usage is TRBV7-2 and J usage is TRBJ2-3; weak D call: TRBD1 (5 bases). Trimming removed 8 bases at V and 0 bases at J, with 18 bases between. CDR1 and CDR2 from the germline V gene are SGHTA and FQGNSA. The length of the CDR3 is 16 residues.

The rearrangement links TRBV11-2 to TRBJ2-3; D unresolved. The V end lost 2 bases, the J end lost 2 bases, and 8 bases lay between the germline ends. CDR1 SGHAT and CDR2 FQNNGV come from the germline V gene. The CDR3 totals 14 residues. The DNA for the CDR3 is TGTGCCAGCAGCTTACACACAATCACAGATACGCAGTATTTT. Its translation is CASSLHTITDTQYF.

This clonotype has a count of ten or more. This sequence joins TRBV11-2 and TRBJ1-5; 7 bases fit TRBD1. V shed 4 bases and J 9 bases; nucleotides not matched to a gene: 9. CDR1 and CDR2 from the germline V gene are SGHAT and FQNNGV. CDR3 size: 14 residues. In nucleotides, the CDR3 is TGTGCCAGCAGCTCGACAGGGAATAGTTGGCCCCAGCATTTT. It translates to CASSSTGNSWPQHF.

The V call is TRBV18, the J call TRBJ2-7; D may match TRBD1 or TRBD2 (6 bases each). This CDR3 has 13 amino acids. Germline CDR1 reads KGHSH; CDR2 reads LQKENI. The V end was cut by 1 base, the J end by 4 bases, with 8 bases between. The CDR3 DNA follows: TGTGCCAGCTCACCACAGGGGGGATACGAGCAGTACTTC. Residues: CASSPQGGYEQYF. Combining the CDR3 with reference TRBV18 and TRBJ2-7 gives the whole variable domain NAGVMQNPRHLVRRRGQEARLRCSPMKGHSHVYWYRQLPEEGLKFMVYLQKENIIDESGMPKERFSAEFPKEGPSILRIQQVVRGDSAAYFCASSPQGGYEQYFGPGTRLTVT.

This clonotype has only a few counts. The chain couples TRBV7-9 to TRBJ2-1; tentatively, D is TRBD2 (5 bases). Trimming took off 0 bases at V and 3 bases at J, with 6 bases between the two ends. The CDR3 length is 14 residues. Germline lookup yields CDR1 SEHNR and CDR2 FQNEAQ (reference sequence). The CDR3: CASSLAGVYNEQFF. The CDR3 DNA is TGTGCCAGCAGCTTAGCGGGAGTCTACAATGAGCAGTTCTTC. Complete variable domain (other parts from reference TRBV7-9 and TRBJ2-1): DTGVSQNPRHKITKRGQNVTFRCDPISEHNRLYWYRQTLGQGPEFLTYFQNEAQLEKSRLLSDRFSAERPKGSFSTLEIQRTEQGDSAMYLCASSLAGVYNEQFFGPGTRLTVL.

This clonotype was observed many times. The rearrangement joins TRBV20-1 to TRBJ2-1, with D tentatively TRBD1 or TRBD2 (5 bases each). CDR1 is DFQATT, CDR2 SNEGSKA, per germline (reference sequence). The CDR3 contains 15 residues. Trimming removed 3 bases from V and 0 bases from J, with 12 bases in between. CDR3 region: CSARGVRSSYNEQFF. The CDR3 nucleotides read TGCAGTGCTAGGGGGGTGAGGAGCTCCTACAATGAGCAGTTCTTC.

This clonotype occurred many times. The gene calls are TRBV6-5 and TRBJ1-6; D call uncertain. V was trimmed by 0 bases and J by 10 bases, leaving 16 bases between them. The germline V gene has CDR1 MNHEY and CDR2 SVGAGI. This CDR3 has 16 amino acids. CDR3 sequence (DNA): TGTGCCAGCAGTTACTCATGGGCGGGGATTGAGTCACCCCTCCACTTT. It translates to CASSYSWAGIESPLHF.

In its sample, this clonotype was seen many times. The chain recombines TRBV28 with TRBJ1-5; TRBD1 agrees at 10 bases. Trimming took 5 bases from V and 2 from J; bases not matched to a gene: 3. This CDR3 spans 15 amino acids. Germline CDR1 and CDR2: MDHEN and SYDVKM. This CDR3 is CASSPGTGGNQPQHF. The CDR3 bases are TGTGCCAGCAGTCCGGGGACAGGGGGCAATCAGCCCCAGCATTTT.

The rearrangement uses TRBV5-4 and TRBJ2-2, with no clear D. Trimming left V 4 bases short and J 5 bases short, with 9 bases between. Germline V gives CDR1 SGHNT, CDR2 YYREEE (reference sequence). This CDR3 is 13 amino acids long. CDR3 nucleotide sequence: TGTGCCAGCAGCCGTGACATAACCGGGGAGCTGTTTTTT. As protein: CASSRDITGELFF.

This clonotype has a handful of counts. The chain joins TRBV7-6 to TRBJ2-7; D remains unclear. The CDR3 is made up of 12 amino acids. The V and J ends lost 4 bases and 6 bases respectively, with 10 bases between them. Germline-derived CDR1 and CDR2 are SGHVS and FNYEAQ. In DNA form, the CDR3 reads TGTGCCAGCAGCTCAGCCGGACCCGAGCAGTACTTC. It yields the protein CASSSAGPEQYF.

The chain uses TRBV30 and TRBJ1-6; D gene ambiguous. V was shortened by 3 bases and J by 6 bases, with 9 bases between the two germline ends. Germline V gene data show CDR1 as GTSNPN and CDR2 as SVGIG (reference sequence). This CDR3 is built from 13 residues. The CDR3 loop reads CAWSTNSNSPLHF. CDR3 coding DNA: TGTGCCTGGAGCACGAACAGTAATTCACCCCTCCACTTT.

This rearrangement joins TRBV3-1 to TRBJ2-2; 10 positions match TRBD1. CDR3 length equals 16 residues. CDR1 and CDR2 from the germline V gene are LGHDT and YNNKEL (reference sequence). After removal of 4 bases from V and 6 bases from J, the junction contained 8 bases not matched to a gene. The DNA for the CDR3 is TGTGCCAGCAGCCGGGTTGGGACAGGGGTCCCCGGGGAGCTGTTTTTT. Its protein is CASSRVGTGVPGELFF. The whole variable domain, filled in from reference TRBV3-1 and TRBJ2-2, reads DTAVSQTPKYLVTQMGNDKSIKCEQNLGHDTMYWYKQDSKKFLKIMFSYNNKELIINETVPNRFSPKSPDKAHLNLHINSLELGDSAVYFCASSRVGTGVPGELFFGEGSRLTVL.

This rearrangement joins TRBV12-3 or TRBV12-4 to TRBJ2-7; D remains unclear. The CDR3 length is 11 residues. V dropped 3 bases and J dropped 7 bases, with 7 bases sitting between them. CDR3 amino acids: CASSFGREQYF. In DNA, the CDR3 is TGTGCCAGCAGTTTTGGCCGGGAGCAGTACTTC.

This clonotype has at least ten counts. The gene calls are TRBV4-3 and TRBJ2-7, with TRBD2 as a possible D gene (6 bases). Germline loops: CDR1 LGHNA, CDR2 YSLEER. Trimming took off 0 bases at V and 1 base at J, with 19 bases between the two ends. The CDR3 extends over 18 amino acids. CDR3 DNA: TGCGCCAGCAGCCAAGAAATGTCGAGCCGCGGGAAATCCTACGAGCAGTACTTC. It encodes CASSQEMSSRGKSYEQYF.